This T cell receptor beta chain was retrieved from a study of blood T cell repertoires in COVID-19. Per the germline V gene, CDR1 is SQVTM and CDR2 is ANQGSEA. CDR3 size: 15 residues. Germline trimming cut 0 bases from V and 3 bases from J; bases unmatched to any gene: 3. As handled by the study authors: Reference gene primer amplification gave nucleated cell count estimates. Assay used: immunoSEQ multiplex PCR; TCRdb lists only in-frame clones, some missing. D and trimming come from the DNA, and the V and J calls and clone size come from that table. The table shows about 190,000 clones, with roughly four fifths occurring only once.

Source material: peripheral blood. The receptor was derived from a man aged 45 to 65 who had recovered from COVID-19. This chain joins TRBV29-1 and TRBJ2-1; 9 bases match TRBD2. The CDR3 bases are TGCAGCGTTGAAGATAGCGGGAGAGTCTACAATGAGCAGTTCTTC. Residues: CSVEDSGRVYNEQFF.